These 26 T cell receptor beta chains came from one sample sequenced in a study of Graves' ophthalmopathy and Graves' hyperthyroidism. Using RNA transcripts, the TCR beta CDR3 regions were amplified. Second-round multiplex PCR came after a first-round RT-PCR that employed HTBI primers. TCRdb recomputed calls from the multiplex PCR reads with MiXCR, one row per CDR3 protein. The sample comprises nearly 400,000 distinct CDR3 sequences, approximately 20% of which are singletons, and 1.5% to 2% rests with the top ten. Sequencing was done on a sample of peripheral blood. Receptors were obtained from a woman under 30 with Graves' ophthalmopathy.

The genes are TRBV20-1 and TRBJ2-5, with D hard to call. Trimming removed 3 bases from V and 3 bases from J, with 8 bases in between. Germline values: CDR1 DFQATT, CDR2 SNEGSKA (reference sequence). The CDR3 runs 12 residues. CDR3 sequence: CSASILKETQYF. CDR3 bases: TGCAGTGCTAGCATCCTTAAAGAGACCCAGTACTTC.

The sample holds many counts of this clonotype. The genes are TRBV6-2 or TRBV6-3 and TRBJ1-2, with D possibly matching TRBD1 (6 bases). Germline assignment: CDR1 MNHEY and CDR2 SVGEGT. There are 14 residues in the CDR3. Trimming took 6 bases from V and 6 from J, leaving 17 bases between them. CDR3 protein: CASSRSDSLNGYTF. CDR3 DNA sequence: TGTGCCAGCAGCCGGTCGGACAGCCTTAATGGCTACACCTTC.

Many counts were recorded for this clonotype. This chain joins TRBV18 and TRBJ2-1; D is ambiguous. The length of the CDR3 is 14 residues. The germline V gene has CDR1 KGHSH and CDR2 LQKENI. V was shortened by 7 bases and J by 5 bases, with 15 bases between the two germline ends. CDR3 residues: CASLEQFLNNEQFF. For the CDR3, the DNA is TGTGCCAGCTTAGAACAGTTTTTAAACAATGAGCAGTTCTTC.

There are many counts of this clonotype. The V call is TRBV28, the J call TRBJ2-5; possible D gene TRBD2, 5 bases. Germline values: CDR1 MDHEN, CDR2 SYDVKM. Trimming left V 8 bases short and J 2 bases short, with 24 bases between. There are 17 residues in the CDR3. DNA of the CDR3: TGTGCCAGCCGTAGCGTTAGTAAGCCAGCACCTCAAGAGACCCAGTACTTC. Encoded protein: CASRSVSKPAPQETQYF.

This clonotype was recorded a few times. V usage is TRBV6-2 or TRBV6-3 and J usage is TRBJ2-2, with D maybe TRBD2 (5 bases). The CDR3 is 17 amino acids. Looked up from germline, CDR1 is MNHEY and CDR2 is SVGEGT. With 7 bases removed from V and 1 base from J, the gap between germline ends came to 19 bases. CDR3 protein: CASIEGPRQKNTGELFF. The CDR3 bases are TGTGCCAGCATTGAGGGCCCTCGGCAAAAGAACACCGGGGAGCTGTTTTTT.

At least ten counts were recorded for this clonotype. The gene calls are TRBV4-3 and TRBJ2-7; D uncertain. CDR1 and CDR2 from the germline V gene are LGHNA and YSLEER. Trimming left V 4 bases short and J 0 bases short, with 13 bases between. CDR3 length: 15 residues. CDR3 amino acids: CASSPSWISSYEQYF. CDR3 coding DNA: TGCGCCAGCAGCCCCAGCTGGATAAGCTCCTACGAGCAGTACTTC.

There are a few counts of this clonotype. The V and J genes are TRBV12-3 or TRBV12-4 and TRBJ1-1; D uncertain. The ends were cut back, 9 bases at V and 4 bases at J, with 12 bases in the middle. CDR3 length equals 12 residues. The CDR3 coding sequence is TGTGCCAGTTCCATAGGGATCACTGAAGCTTTCTTT. This translates into CASSIGITEAFF.

This clonotype has ten or more counts. The chain is built from TRBV28 and TRBJ2-7; D is possibly TRBD1 (5 bases). The CDR3 is 14 residues long. V gave up 5 bases and J gave up 3 bases, with 14 bases separating them. Germline V CDR1 and CDR2: MDHEN, SYDVKM. The CDR3 sequence is CASSQGTTIYEQYF. Written as DNA, the CDR3 is TGTGCCAGCAGTCAGGGTACAACAATCTACGAGCAGTACTTC.

This clonotype was detected ten times or more. This chain links TRBV19 with TRBJ2-5; D is unresolved. CDR3 length: 14 residues. CDR1 LNHDA and CDR2 SQIVND come from the germline V gene (reference sequence). The V end was cut by 4 bases, the J end by 2 bases, with 11 bases between. DNA for the CDR3: TGTGCCAGTAGTACGAGACGTGAACAAGAGACCCAGTACTTC. It is translated as CASSTRREQETQYF. Filled out from reference TRBV19 and TRBJ2-5, the complete variable domain reads DGGITQSPKYLFRKEGQNVTLSCEQNLNHDAMYWYRQDPGQGLRLIYYSQIVNDFQKGDIAEGYSVSREKKESFPLTVTSAQKNPTAFYLCASSTRREQETQYFGPGTRLLVL.

In this sample, this clonotype turned up many times. This rearrangement joins TRBV28 to TRBJ1-5, with D possibly matching TRBD1 (5 bases). The ends were cut back, 6 bases at V and 2 bases at J, with 20 bases in the middle. From germline, CDR1 is MDHEN and CDR2 SYDVKM. There are 17 residues in the CDR3. The DNA for the CDR3 is TGTGCCAGCAGGGGGGTAGGAGGGGCGATCGGCAATCAGCCCCAGCATTTT. Translating gives CASRGVGGAIGNQPQHF.

This clonotype has a handful of counts. CDR3 bases: TGTGCCAGTGGAACAGGACCGAACACTGAAGCTTTCTTT. Protein product: CASGTGPNTEAFF. The V call is TRBV19, the J call TRBJ1-1; a possible D gene is TRBD1 (5 bases). Germline assignment: CDR1 LNHDA and CDR2 SQIVND (reference sequence). The CDR3 covers 13 residues. V dropped 8 bases and J dropped 1 base, with 11 bases sitting between them.

This clonotype appeared many times. The chain recombines TRBV20-1 with TRBJ2-7, with TRBD1 as a possible D gene (6 bases). Germline CDR1 is DFQATT and CDR2 is SNEGSKA (reference sequence). CDR3 length: 12 residues. With 3 bases removed from V and 6 bases from J, the gap between germline ends came to 12 bases. The CDR3 sequence is CSASPQGAEQYF. The CDR3 DNA follows: TGCAGTGCTAGCCCACAGGGAGCCGAGCAGTACTTC.

This clonotype showed up many times. The rearrangement uses TRBV4-2 and TRBJ1-5, with 9 nucleotides matching TRBD1. The V gene's germline CDR1 is LGHNA and CDR2 YNFKEQ. The CDR3 extends over 17 amino acids. Trimming at V came to 0 bases and at J to 0 bases, leaving 3 bases not matched to a gene. CDR3 residues: CASSQDGDRVSNQPQHF. CDR3 nucleotide sequence: TGTGCCAGCAGCCAAGATGGGGACAGGGTTAGCAATCAGCCCCAGCATTTT.

This clonotype has just one count. The rearrangement uses TRBV28 and TRBJ2-7; D not resolved. Trimming removed 5 bases at V and 5 bases at J, with 19 bases between. The CDR3 totals 15 residues. Germline loops: CDR1 MDHEN, CDR2 SYDVKM. Written as DNA, the CDR3 is TGTGCCAGCAGTCCTACGGGCCAGAAAGGCGACGAGCAGTACTTC. Its protein is CASSPTGQKGDEQYF.

This clonotype was counted ten times or more. The gene calls are TRBV28 and TRBJ2-2; D unclear. The germline CDR1 and CDR2 sequences are MDHEN and SYDVKM. The CDR3 spans 16 residues. V dropped 1 base and J dropped 1 base, with 10 bases sitting between them. CDR3 sequence reads: CASSLLGRGNTGELFF. The CDR3 DNA is TGTGCCAGCAGTTTATTAGGTCGAGGGAACACCGGGGAGCTGTTTTTT.

This clonotype was counted at least ten times. This rearrangement joins TRBV19 to TRBJ2-5; 11 bases fit TRBD2. CDR1 LNHDA and CDR2 SQIVND come from the germline V gene (reference sequence). The CDR3 runs 13 residues. V gave up 6 bases and J gave up 5 bases; unmatched junction bases: 2. This CDR3 reads CASRLAGDETQYF. The CDR3 nucleotides read TGTGCCAGTAGACTAGCGGGGGATGAGACCCAGTACTTC.

DNA of the CDR3: TGTGCCAGCAGTGAAGATGGGGGTTATGGCTACACCTTC. It encodes CASSEDGGYGYTF. The chain couples TRBV2 to TRBJ1-2; a weak D match, TRBD1 (5 bases). CDR1 SNHLY and CDR2 FYNNEI come from the germline V gene. The V end was cut by 1 base, the J end by 5 bases, with 8 bases between. The CDR3 totals 13 residues.

To note about this clonotype: A much larger clone differs from this one at a single base, so this may be a read error. The chain joins TRBV11-1 to TRBJ1-1; D is ambiguous. CDR3 size: 16 residues. Trimming cost V 3 bases and J 1 base, with 15 bases left between them. CDR1 and CDR2 from the germline V gene are SGHAT and FQDESV (reference sequence). The CDR3 region is CASSLGMGNPNTEAFF. Written as DNA, the CDR3 is TGTGCCAGCAGCTTGGGGATGGGCAATCCGAACACTGAAGCTTTCTTT.

The chain is built from TRBV7-9 and TRBJ1-1; the D gene is possibly TRBD1 (5 bases). Trimming pared 4 bases from V and 4 bases from J, leaving 16 bases between. Looked up from germline, CDR1 is SEHNR and CDR2 is FQNEAQ (reference sequence). The CDR3 length is 15 residues. The DNA for the CDR3 is TGTGCCAGCAGCTCAGAACCTCAGGGTAGCACTGAAGCTTTCTTT. This codes for CASSSEPQGSTEAFF.

This clonotype was recorded at least ten times. This sequence joins TRBV7-3 and TRBJ2-5; 8 bases fit TRBD2. V lost 0 bases to trimming and J lost 7 bases; unmatched junction nucleotides: 10. The CDR3 has 16 residues. The germline gives CDR1 SGHTA, CDR2 FQGTGA. DNA for the CDR3: TGTGCCAGCAGCTTAACCGGGGGGGCCACTCCTGGGACCCAGTACTTC. Amino acid sequence: CASSLTGGATPGTQYF.

This clonotype was observed at least ten times. The V and J genes are TRBV10-1 and TRBJ2-7; D gene uncertain. CDR3 length: 13 amino acids. Germline assignment: CDR1 WNHNN and CDR2 SYGVQD (reference sequence). With 8 bases removed from V and 6 bases from J, the gap between germline ends came to 17 bases. This CDR3 is CASPGSPNREQYF. The CDR3 nucleotides are TGCGCCAGCCCTGGCTCTCCCAACCGCGAGCAGTACTTC.

This clonotype has a count of ten or more. The chain couples TRBV28 to TRBJ2-7, with TRBD1 identical over 8 bases. The V gene end was trimmed by 10 bases and the J gene end by 5 bases; junction bases not matched to a gene: 10. Germline V gives CDR1 MDHEN, CDR2 SYDVKM. The CDR3 covers 13 residues. The CDR3 sequence is CATTQGASHEQYF. CDR3 nucleotides: TGTGCCACCACCCAGGGGGCTAGCCACGAGCAGTACTTC.

V gene TRBV19 combines with J gene TRBJ1-5; 7 bases are shared with TRBD1. This CDR3 region has 15 residues. V gave up 3 bases and J gave up 6 bases; unmatched junction bases: 8. Germline assignment: CDR1 LNHDA and CDR2 SQIVND (reference sequence). CDR3 protein: CASSMATGLGQPQHF. The CDR3 DNA reads TGTGCCAGTAGTATGGCGACAGGGTTGGGTCAGCCCCAGCATTTT.

This clonotype came up many times. The chain joins TRBV20-1 to TRBJ2-2; D remains ambiguous. The CDR3 sequence is 13 residues long. V lost 4 bases and J 0 bases, leaving 6 bases between the germline ends. The V gene's germline CDR1 is DFQATT and CDR2 SNEGSKA (reference sequence). The CDR3 DNA reads as TGCAGTGCTACCTTGACGAACACCGGGGAGCTGTTTTTT. Its protein is CSATLTNTGELFF.

This clonotype has a count of ten or more. The rearrangement joins TRBV12-3 or TRBV12-4 to TRBJ2-2; perhaps TRBD1 as D (5 bases). V lost 6 bases and J 3 bases, leaving 8 bases between the germline ends. The CDR3 loop spans 13 amino acids. The CDR3 protein is CASRLQDTGELFF. The DNA for the CDR3 is TGTGCCAGCAGGCTACAGGACACCGGGGAGCTGTTTTTT.

This clonotype was observed many times. This chain links TRBV7-2 with TRBJ2-2, with TRBD2 matching 9 bases. With V trimmed by 6 bases and J by 4 bases, 6 bases remained unmatched. The germline gives CDR1 SGHTA, CDR2 FQGNSA. There are 15 residues in the CDR3. CDR3 coding DNA: TGTGCCAGCAGGCAGGGCGGGAGGGGCACCGGGGAGCTGTTTTTT. It encodes CASRQGGRGTGELFF.